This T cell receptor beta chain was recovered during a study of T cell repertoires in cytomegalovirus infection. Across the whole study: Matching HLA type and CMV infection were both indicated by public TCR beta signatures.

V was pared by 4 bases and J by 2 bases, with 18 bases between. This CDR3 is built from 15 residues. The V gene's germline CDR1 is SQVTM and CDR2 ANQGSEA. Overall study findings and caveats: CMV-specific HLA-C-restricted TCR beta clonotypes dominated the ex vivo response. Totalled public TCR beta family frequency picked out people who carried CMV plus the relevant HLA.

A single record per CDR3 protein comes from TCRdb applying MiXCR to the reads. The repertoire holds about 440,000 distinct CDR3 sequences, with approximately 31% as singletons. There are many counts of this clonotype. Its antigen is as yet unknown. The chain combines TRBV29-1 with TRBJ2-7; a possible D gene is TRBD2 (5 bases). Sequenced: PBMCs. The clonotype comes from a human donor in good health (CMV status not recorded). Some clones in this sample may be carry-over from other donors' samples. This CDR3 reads CSVASPGVPTYEQYF. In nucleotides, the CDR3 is TGCAGCGTTGCATCGCCCGGGGTCCCAACCTACGAGCAGTACTTC.